The 28 T cell receptor beta chains in this list originate from one sample, sequenced in a study of T cell responses to AZD1222 COVID-19 vaccine. Assay used: immunoSEQ multiplex PCR; TCRdb lists only in-frame clones, some missing. In the table there are around 84,000 clones, around 91% of which are singletons. The material was peripheral blood, obtained on day 0 of AZD1222 vaccination. Source of these receptors: an adult in good health.

CDR3 protein: CASSLVAGGPGELFF. Written as DNA, the CDR3 is TGTGCCAGCAGCTTAGTAGCGGGAGGCCCCGGGGAGCTGTTTTTT. The chain recombines TRBV7-2 with TRBJ2-2; 10 bases match TRBD2. The germline V gene encodes CDR1 SGHTA and CDR2 FQGNSA. The junction had 2 bases not matched to a gene; V was cut back by 1 base and J by 6 bases. The CDR3 contains 15 residues.

This clone was recorded once. The chain joins TRBV28 to TRBJ2-7; D is possibly TRBD2 (6 bases). Trimming shortened V by 5 bases and J by 7 bases, and 21 bases separated the two germline ends. From germline, CDR1 is MDHEN and CDR2 SYDVKM. The CDR3 length is 15 residues. The CDR3 reads CASSGGQEAGGEQYF. The CDR3 nucleotides are TGTGCCAGCAGTGGCGGCCAGGAGGCCGGAGGGGAGCAGTACTTC.

The chain is built from TRBV2 and TRBJ2-7; 11 nucleotides align to TRBD2. Germline values: CDR1 SNHLY, CDR2 FYNNEI. V lost 10 bases to trimming and J lost 0 bases; unmatched junction nucleotides: 23. The CDR3 consists of 20 residues. The CDR3 region has the DNA TGTGCCACCTCCTTCCCGGGGGAACCGGGACTAGCGGACCTCTCCTACGAGCAGTACTTC. Translation: CATSFPGEPGLADLSYEQYF.

The chain carries TRBV7-9 and TRBJ1-2, with D maybe TRBD1 (6 bases). Germline V gene sequence: CDR1 SEHNR, CDR2 FQNEAQ (reference sequence). The CDR3 loop spans 14 amino acids. The V end lost 5 bases, the J end lost 6 bases, and 16 bases lay between the germline ends. The CDR3 region is CASSLQGRSHGYTF. DNA of the CDR3: TGTGCCAGCAGCCTTCAGGGGCGCAGCCATGGCTACACCTTC.

The chain uses TRBV29-1 and TRBJ1-4; TRBD1 agrees at 7 bases. The CDR3 is 14 amino acids. The V and J ends lost 6 bases and 3 bases, in that order; junction bases with no gene match: 7. Germline CDR1 is SQVTM and CDR2 is ANQGSEA. CDR3 nucleotides: TGCAGCGTGTTCTGGACAGGCTCTAATGAAAAACTGTTTTTT. Encoded protein: CSVFWTGSNEKLFF.

The chain employs TRBV7-9 and TRBJ2-2, with D unresolved. Germline CDR1 is SEHNR and CDR2 is FQNEAQ (reference sequence). This CDR3 region has 12 residues. Trimming shortened V by 5 bases and J by 6 bases, and 7 bases separated the two germline ends. CDR3 loop: CASSPLAGELFF. CDR3 sequence (DNA): TGTGCCAGCAGCCCTTTGGCCGGGGAGCTGTTTTTT.

The chain couples TRBV10-1 to TRBJ2-3, with 8 bases that match TRBD1. In germline, CDR1 is WNHNN, CDR2 SYGVQD (reference sequence). J gave up 1 base and V 10 bases, and 10 bases lay outside the gene matches. The CDR3 runs to 15 residues. The DNA of the CDR3 is TGCGCCAACACGGACAGGGCGTTGTGCACAGATACGCAGTATTTT. Its translation: CANTDRALCTDTQYF.

The chain has TRBV7-6 and TRBJ1-3; no clear D gene. The CDR3 is 15 residues long. Per the germline V gene, CDR1 is SGHVS and CDR2 is FNYEAQ. Trimming cost V 5 bases and J 0 bases, with 11 bases left between them. CDR3 DNA: TGTGCCAGCAGCCCCGACATCTTCTCTGGAAACACCATATATTTT. Its translation is CASSPDIFSGNTIYF.

The rearrangement links TRBV9 to TRBJ2-3; TRBD2 matches 14 bases. This CDR3 contains 17 residues. CDR1 is SGDLS and CDR2 is YYNGEE in the germline V gene. J gave up 5 bases and V 2 bases, and 7 bases lay outside the gene matches. The CDR3 bases are TGTGCCAGCAGCGTGGGGACTAGCGGGAGAGGGGGAGATACGCAGTATTTT. Amino acids: CASSVGTSGRGGDTQYF.

The genes are TRBV25-1 and TRBJ1-5, with a tentative D call TRBD1 (5 bases). The CDR3 has 14 amino acids. Germline CDR1 and CDR2: MGHDK and SYGVNS. V shed 4 bases and J shed 2 bases, with 9 bases lying between them. The CDR3 region is CASSGRDGNQPQHF. The DNA of the CDR3 is TGTGCCAGCAGTGGGCGGGACGGCAATCAGCCCCAGCATTTT.

The chain employs TRBV19 and TRBJ1-1; D might be TRBD1 (5 bases). The V gene's germline CDR1 is LNHDA and CDR2 SQIVND (reference sequence). The CDR3 extends over 13 amino acids. Trimming shortened V by 6 bases and J by 2 bases, and 10 bases separated the two germline ends. The CDR3 reads CASRDRQNTEAFF. For the CDR3, the DNA is TGTGCCAGTAGAGACAGACAAAACACTGAAGCTTTCTTT. Full variable domain (outside the CDR3, taken from reference TRBV19 and TRBJ1-1): DGGITQSPKYLFRKEGQNVTLSCEQNLNHDAMYWYRQDPGQGLRLIYYSQIVNDFQKGDIAEGYSVSREKKESFPLTVTSAQKNPTAFYLCASRDRQNTEAFFGQGTRLTVV.

The rearrangement uses TRBV6-5 and TRBJ2-1, with TRBD2 matching 10 bases. The length of the CDR3 is 14 residues. CDR1 MNHEY and CDR2 SVGAGI come from the germline V gene. The V segment lost 10 bases and the J segment 6 bases; nucleotides outside the gene matches: 9. CDR3 bases: TGTGCCACTTCTTCAGCGGGAGGGATCAATGAGCAGTTCTTC. Its protein is CATSSAGGINEQFF.

The chain joins TRBV27 to TRBJ2-7; 10 nucleotides align to TRBD1. The CDR3 is 15 residues long. The J segment lost 7 bases and the V segment lost 2 bases, leaving 8 bases of the junction unmatched. Germline CDR1 reads MNHEY; CDR2 reads SMNVEV (reference sequence). The CDR3 DNA is TGTGCCAGCAGTTTAGTGAGACAGGGGGCGGGGGAGCAGTACTTC. It translates to CASSLVRQGAGEQYF.

The sample holds many counts of this clone. The V gene is TRBV6-4, the J gene TRBJ2-1, with a weak D call TRBD2 (7 bases). CDR3 length: 15 residues. V lost 0 bases, J lost 5 bases, and 11 bases lay in between. Germline loops: CDR1 MRHNA, CDR2 SNTAGT. The CDR3 here is CASSDSGGGHNEQFF. CDR3 DNA sequence: TGTGCCAGCAGTGACTCAGGGGGGGGCCACAATGAGCAGTTCTTC.

About this clone: At one of its ends the junction is not consistent with the germline gene, which may arise from a read error. The CDR3 loop reads CASSEEGREQYF. DNA for the CDR3: TGTGCCAGCAGCGAAGAGGGGAGGGAGCAGTACTTC. This chain connects TRBV3-1 (or the pseudogene TRBV3-2) to TRBJ2-7; tentatively, D is TRBD2 (6 bases). Germline V CDR1 and CDR2: LGHDT, YNNKEL (reference sequence). The length of the CDR3 is 12 residues.

The chain recombines TRBV6-4 with TRBJ1-1; D gene unclear. The V end lost 8 bases, the J end lost 1 base, and 11 bases lay between the germline ends. This CDR3 has 13 residues. The germline V gene encodes CDR1 MRHNA and CDR2 SNTAGT. CDR3 amino acids: CASRTRENTEAFF. The DNA for the CDR3 is TGTGCCAGCCGGACGAGAGAGAACACTGAAGCTTTCTTT.

This clone was counted once. This chain uses TRBV7-3 with TRBJ2-1, with unresolved D. V was shortened by 1 base and J by 4 bases, with 14 bases between the two germline ends. Germline values: CDR1 SGHTA, CDR2 FQGTGA. The CDR3 loop spans 16 amino acids. CDR3 coding DNA: TGTGCCAGCAGCTTAAATACAGCCTCCCCTTACAATGAGCAGTTCTTC. Translation gives CASSLNTASPYNEQFF.

CDR3 loop: CASSLASGADTQYF. The CDR3, as DNA: TGTGCCAGCAGCTTAGCCAGTGGGGCAGATACGCAGTATTTT. This chain joins TRBV7-3 and TRBJ2-3; no definite D call. Germline CDR1 is SGHTA and CDR2 is FQGTGA. Trimming shortened V by 2 bases and J by 4 bases, and 10 bases separated the two germline ends. This CDR3 comprises 14 residues.

The V call is TRBV15, the J call TRBJ1-6; possibly TRBD1 for D (6 bases). Between the trimmed V and J ends, which lost 3 bases and 0 bases, there was a span of 12 bases. Germline CDR1 is LNHNV and CDR2 is YYDKDF (reference sequence). The CDR3 has 17 amino acids. The CDR3 loop is CATSRRQESSYNSPLHF. In DNA form, the CDR3 reads TGTGCCACCAGCAGGAGACAGGAGAGCTCCTATAATTCACCCCTCCACTTT.

The chain has TRBV24-1 and TRBJ2-7; unclear D gene. The CDR3 has 13 amino acids. Germline CDR1 KGHDR, CDR2 SFDVKD. The V and J ends lost 1 base and 5 bases respectively, with 8 bases between them. Here the CDR3 reads CATSDFQTHEQYF. CDR3 sequence (DNA): TGTGCCACCAGTGATTTCCAGACCCACGAGCAGTACTTC.

This clone was seen only once. This rearrangement joins TRBV28 to TRBJ1-1; 7 bases match TRBD1. From germline, CDR1 is MDHEN and CDR2 SYDVKM. The CDR3 sequence is 13 residues long. V lost 3 bases and J lost 6; bases outside the gene matches: 4. In DNA, the CDR3 is TGTGCCAGCAGTTTCCTCAGGGGGTCTGAAGCTTTCTTT. Amino acid sequence: CASSFLRGSEAFF. The full variable domain, rest sourced from reference TRBV28 and TRBJ1-1, is DVKVTQSSRYLVKRTGEKVFLECVQDMDHENMFWYRQDPGLGLRLIYFSYDVKMKEKGDIPEGYSVSREKKERFSLILESASTNQTSMYLCASSFLRGSEAFFGQGTRLTVV.

V gene TRBV12-5 combines with J gene TRBJ1-3; D gene unclear. Between the trimmed V and J ends, which lost 1 base and 4 bases, there was a span of 14 bases. This CDR3 contains 16 residues. CDR1 is LGHNT and CDR2 is FRNRAP in the germline V gene. The CDR3 loop is CASGLGEYGVGNTIYF. DNA for the CDR3: TGTGCTAGTGGTTTGGGGGAGTACGGGGTGGGAAACACCATATATTTT. Combining the CDR3 with reference TRBV12-5 and TRBJ1-3 gives the whole variable domain DARVTQTPRHKVTEMGQEVTMRCQPILGHNTVFWYRQTMMQGLELLAYFRNRAPLDDSGMPKDRFSAEMPDATLATLKIQPSEPRDSAVYFCASGLGEYGVGNTIYFGEGSWLTVV.

The chain is built from TRBV30 and TRBJ1-1; TRBD1 matches at 7 bases. Trimming took 1 base from V and 5 from J; bases not matched to a gene: 4. In germline, CDR1 is GTSNPN, CDR2 SVGIG (reference sequence). This CDR3 is 13 amino acids long. CDR3 in DNA: TGTGCCTGGAGTGGGGCAGGGGGGACTGAAGCTTTCTTT. Protein: CAWSGAGGTEAFF.

The chain combines TRBV9 with TRBJ1-1; D perhaps matches TRBD1 (5 bases). V shed 4 bases and J shed 2 bases, with 15 bases lying between them. The CDR3 spans 15 residues. Germline CDR1 and CDR2: SGDLS and YYNGEE. The CDR3 sequence is CASSPMGQRNTEAFF. The CDR3 nucleotides are TGTGCCAGCAGCCCTATGGGGCAGAGAAACACTGAAGCTTTCTTT.

V and J are TRBV9 and TRBJ1-4, with D perhaps matching TRBD1 (5 bases). Germline V gene data show CDR1 as SGDLS and CDR2 as YYNGEE. This CDR3 is 14 amino acids long. The germline V and J ends were trimmed by 3 bases and 7 bases, with 13 bases remaining between them. The CDR3 reads CASSEGVIGEKLFF. The CDR3, as DNA: TGTGCCAGCAGCGAAGGGGTAATTGGTGAAAAACTGTTTTTT.

The chain's CDR3 is CAFRDGAYGYTF. Here the CDR3 DNA reads TGTGCCTTCAGGGACGGTGCCTATGGCTACACCTTC. This chain connects TRBV28 to TRBJ1-2; a weak D match, TRBD1 (5 bases). Germline V lookup: CDR1 MDHEN, CDR2 SYDVKM. The CDR3 runs 12 residues. Trimming removed 11 bases from V and 4 bases from J, with 14 bases in between.

A few counts support this clone. The same CDR3 also results from other DNA sequences found in this sample. V and J are TRBV7-9 and TRBJ2-7, with 9 positions matching TRBD1. The V gene's germline CDR1 is SEHNR and CDR2 FQNEAQ (reference sequence). CDR3 length equals 14 residues. J gave up 2 bases and V 1 base, and 0 bases lay outside the gene matches. The CDR3 DNA reads as TGTGCCAGCAGCTTAGGGACAGGGGCCTACGAGCAGTACTTC. It yields the protein CASSLGTGAYEQYF.

The chain carries TRBV5-5 and TRBJ2-7; D remains unclear. Germline V gives CDR1 SGHKS, CDR2 YYEKEE (reference sequence). CDR3 length equals 11 residues. Deletions cut 4 bases from V and 2 bases from J, with 4 bases between. The CDR3 sequence is CASSPAYEQYF. The CDR3 DNA sequence: TGTGCCAGCAGCCCCGCCTACGAGCAGTACTTC.